This T cell receptor (beta chain) was recorded in a study of blood T cell repertoires in COVID-19. The data were produced by immunoSEQ multiplex PCR, yet TCRdb's version contains in-frame clones alone and is incomplete. The table has about 41,000 clones, 70% to 90% seen once. The germline gives CDR1 ENHRY, CDR2 SYGVKD. Deletions cut 2 bases from V and 0 bases from J, with 12 bases between. The CDR3 loop spans 16 amino acids. The receptor was derived from a man between 60 and 75 years old with acute or convalescent COVID-19. This chain links TRBV10-3 with TRBJ2-3; possible D gene TRBD1, 5 bases. Sequencing used peripheral blood. The CDR3 spells CAISERRQRSTDTQYF. The CDR3 DNA reads TGTGCCATCAGTGAGCGGCGACAGCGTAGCACAGATACGCAGTATTTT.